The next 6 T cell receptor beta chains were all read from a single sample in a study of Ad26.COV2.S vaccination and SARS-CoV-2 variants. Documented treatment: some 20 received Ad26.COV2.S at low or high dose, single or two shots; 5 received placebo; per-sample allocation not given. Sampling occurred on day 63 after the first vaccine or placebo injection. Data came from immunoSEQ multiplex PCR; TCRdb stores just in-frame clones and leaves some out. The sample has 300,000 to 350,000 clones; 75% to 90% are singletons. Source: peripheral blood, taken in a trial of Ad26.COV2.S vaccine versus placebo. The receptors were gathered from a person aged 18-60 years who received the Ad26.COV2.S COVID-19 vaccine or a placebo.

The DNA of the CDR3 is TGTGCCAGCAGCCTTACCGGGGGGAAGTCAGATACGCAGTATTTT. Protein sequence: CASSLTGGKSDTQYF. V usage is TRBV3-1 (or the pseudogene TRBV3-2) and J usage is TRBJ2-3; 7 positions agree with TRBD2. Germline assignment: CDR1 LGHDT and CDR2 YNNKEL (reference sequence). This CDR3 comprises 15 residues. V was clipped by 4 bases and J by 4 bases; unmatched bases: 8.

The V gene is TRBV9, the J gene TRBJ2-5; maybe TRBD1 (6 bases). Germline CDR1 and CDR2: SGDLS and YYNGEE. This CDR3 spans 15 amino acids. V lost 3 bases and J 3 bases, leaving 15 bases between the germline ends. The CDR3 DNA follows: TGTGCCAGCAGCGGGGGGACACTGCTCAAAGAGACCCAGTACTTC. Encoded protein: CASSGGTLLKETQYF.

CDR3 in amino acids: CASSVVGTAQETQYF. The CDR3 coding sequence is TGTGCCAGCAGCGTTGTCGGGACCGCGCAAGAGACCCAGTACTTC. This rearrangement joins TRBV9 to TRBJ2-5; the D call may be TRBD1 or TRBD2 (5 bases each). The germline V and J ends were trimmed by 2 bases and 2 bases, with 13 bases remaining between them. There are 15 residues in the CDR3. Germline loops: CDR1 SGDLS, CDR2 YYNGEE.

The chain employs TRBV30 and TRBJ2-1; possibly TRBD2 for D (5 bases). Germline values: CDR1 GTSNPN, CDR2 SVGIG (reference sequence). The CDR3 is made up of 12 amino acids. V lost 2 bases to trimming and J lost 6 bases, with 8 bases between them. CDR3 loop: CAWSKRFNEQFF. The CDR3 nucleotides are TGTGCCTGGAGTAAGCGGTTCAATGAGCAGTTCTTC.

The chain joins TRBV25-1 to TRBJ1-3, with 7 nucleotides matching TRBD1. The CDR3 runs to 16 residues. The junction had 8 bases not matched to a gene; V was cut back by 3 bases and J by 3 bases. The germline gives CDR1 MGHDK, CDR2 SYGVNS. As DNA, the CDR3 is TGTGCCAGCAGTGACTCTCCAGGGGGTATTGGAAACACCATATATTTT. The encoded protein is CASSDSPGGIGNTIYF.

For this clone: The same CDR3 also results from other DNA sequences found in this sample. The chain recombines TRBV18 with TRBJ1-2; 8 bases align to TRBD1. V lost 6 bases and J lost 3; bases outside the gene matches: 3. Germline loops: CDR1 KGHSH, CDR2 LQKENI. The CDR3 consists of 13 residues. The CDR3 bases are TGTGCCAGCTCTCCGGACAGGGACTATGGCTACACCTTC. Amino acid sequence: CASSPDRDYGYTF.